Presented here are 10 T cell receptor beta chains from one specimen sequenced in a study of T cells in Graves' hyperthyroidism and ophthalmopathy (dated by TCRdb to between 2018 and 2021). Library creation used multiplex PCR. These reads were obtained on an Illumina HiSeq 2000. The TCR beta CDR3 regions were amplified from the RNA transcripts. The TCR CDR3 was subjected to a first round of RT-PCR using the HTBI primer set and the Qiagen OneStep RT-PCR kit. The public reads were quality trimmed at Q25 with fastp and then assembled into clones with MiXCR by TCRdb, keeping productive beta chains. Here each entry gathers all rows of one CDR3 protein and keeps the most common genes and DNA. The sample profile shows fewer than 55,000 distinct CDR3 sequences; about 53% of them were found once. Under 35% of the sample is taken by the ten largest. Sequenced: peripheral blood or thyroid tissue (not recorded which). The receptors originated from a man younger than 35 with Graves' hyperthyroidism.

V gene TRBV15 combines with J gene TRBJ2-2, with 7 bases identical to TRBD1. V lost 4 bases, J lost 3 bases, and 5 bases stayed unmatched. CDR1 and CDR2 (germline): LNHNV, YYDKDF (reference sequence). This CDR3 has 15 amino acids. CDR3 sequence: CATSKTGADTGELFF. The DNA of the CDR3 is TGTGCCACCAGCAAAACAGGGGCAGACACCGGGGAGCTGTTTTTT.

This clonotype has ten or more counts. The chain links TRBV15 to TRBJ1-5; TRBD1 might be the D (5 bases). This CDR3 has 15 residues. Germline V gives CDR1 LNHNV, CDR2 YYDKDF (reference sequence). V lost 1 base, J lost 6 bases, and 13 bases lay in between. The chain's CDR3 is CATSRVEGLGQPQHF. CDR3 DNA sequence: TGTGCCACCAGCAGAGTGGAGGGGCTGGGTCAGCCCCAGCATTTT.

The chain has TRBV15 and TRBJ1-4; D ambiguous. The CDR3 runs 13 residues. V was cut by 1 base and J by 13 bases, with 13 bases left in between. Germline CDR1 and CDR2: LNHNV and YYDKDF (reference sequence). The CDR3 region has the DNA TGTGCCACCAGCAGAGGAGAGCGGTGGACACTGTTTTTT. It specifies CATSRGERWTLFF.

In its sample, this clonotype is medium-sized. One junction end disagrees with the germline gene, perhaps due to a read error. The chain joins TRBV25-1 to TRBJ2-5; D is unclear. This CDR3 is 12 amino acids long. Germline CDR1 reads MGHDK; CDR2 reads SYGVNS. CDR3 protein: CASSERPESQYF. In DNA, the CDR3 is TGTGCCAGCAGTGAAAGACCGGAGAGCCAGTACTTC.

This clonotype appeared many times. CDR3 residues: CASSLPTRGKQYF. The DNA for the CDR3 is TGTGCCAGCAGTTTGCCTACTAGGGGGAAGCAGTACTTC. V usage is TRBV28 and J usage is TRBJ2-7; weak D call: TRBD1 (6 bases). Looked up from germline, CDR1 is MDHEN and CDR2 is SYDVKM. The CDR3 totals 13 residues. V lost 3 bases to trimming and J lost 8 bases, with 14 bases between them.

Concerning this clonotype itself: A much larger clone is a single base away; this may be a read error. The gene calls are TRBV15 and TRBJ2-6; unclear D gene. The CDR3 covers 15 residues. Germline V gene lookup returns CDR1 LNHNV and CDR2 YYDKDF (reference sequence). Deletions cut 1 base from V and 4 bases from J, with 8 bases between. Here the CDR3 DNA reads TGTGCCACCAGCAGAGGCGAGAACGGGGCCAACGTCCTGACTTTC. This sequence encodes CATSRGENGANVLTF.

The chain carries TRBV29-1 and TRBJ1-5, with TRBD1 matching over 10 bases. The CDR3 extends over 13 amino acids. Germline-derived CDR1 and CDR2 are SQVTM and ANQGSEA. The V gene end was trimmed by 6 bases and the J gene end by 7 bases; junction bases not matched to a gene: 6. The CDR3 region has the DNA TGCAGCGTCGGGACAGGGGATGGGCAGCCCCAGCATTTT. Amino acids: CSVGTGDGQPQHF.

Many counts were recorded for this clonotype. J is TRBJ2-2 and V is TRBV2, with D tentatively TRBD1 or TRBD2 (5 bases each). Trimming cost V 5 bases and J 8 bases, with 18 bases left between them. Germline V gene lookup returns CDR1 SNHLY and CDR2 FYNNEI. This CDR3 spans 15 amino acids. The CDR3 region has the DNA TGTGCCAGCAGTCGTGAGGGTCTGGGGACGGGGGAGCTGTTTTTT. This gives the protein CASSREGLGTGELFF.

This clonotype has a handful of counts. The chain links TRBV7-2 to TRBJ1-1; D unclear. Trimming pared 5 bases from V and 1 base from J, leaving 11 bases between. Germline V CDR1 and CDR2: SGHTA, FQGNSA. CDR3 length: 14 amino acids. In DNA form, the CDR3 reads TGTGCCAGCAGCCCCGGTAGGACGAACACTGAAGCTTTCTTT. Translating it yields CASSPGRTNTEAFF. Complete variable domain (other parts from reference TRBV7-2 and TRBJ1-1): GAGVSQSPSNKVTEKGKDVELRCDPISGHTALYWYRQSLGQGLEFLIYFQGNSAPDKSGLPSDRFSAERTGGSVSTLTIQRTQQEDSAVYLCASSPGRTNTEAFFGQGTRLTVV.

The chain combines TRBV10-3 with TRBJ2-5; D unresolved. Looked up from germline, CDR1 is ENHRY and CDR2 is SYGVKD. V was cut by 2 bases and J by 4 bases, with 5 bases left in between. This CDR3 comprises 12 residues. CDR3 residues: CAISEERETQYF. The CDR3 DNA reads as TGTGCCATCAGTGAGGAGCGAGAGACCCAGTACTTC.